Below, 10 T cell receptor beta chains from the same sample are listed, as sequenced in a study of radiotherapy plus CTLA-4 blockade in lung cancer. Sequencing was performed with immunoSEQ multiplex PCR; in TCRdb, only in-frame clones are kept and a portion is missing. Counted here are tens of thousands of clones, 85% occurring once; the ten biggest clones make up about 5.3%. Here the sequenced sample was peripheral blood, taken from a patient treated with radiotherapy plus ipilimumab. The source is a human donor with non-small cell lung cancer who had stable disease on radiotherapy plus ipilimumab.

The J gene is TRBJ2-2, the V gene TRBV25-1; D unresolved. The CDR3 totals 13 residues. V was shortened by 3 bases and J by 0 bases, with 2 bases between the two germline ends. CDR1 MGHDK and CDR2 SYGVNS come from the germline V gene. The CDR3 loop is CASSDTNTGELFF. The CDR3 region has the DNA TGTGCCAGCAGTGATACGAACACCGGGGAGCTGTTTTTT.

The chain is built from TRBV20-1 and TRBJ2-7; D call uncertain. The CDR3 contains 11 residues. Germline CDR1 and CDR2: DFQATT and SNEGSKA (reference sequence). The ends were cut back, 0 bases at V and 7 bases at J, with 7 bases in the middle. CDR3 residues: CSARDWREQYF. DNA for the CDR3: TGCAGTGCTAGAGATTGGCGGGAGCAGTACTTC.

The chain is built from TRBV5-1 and TRBJ2-7; D might be TRBD2 (5 bases). There are 13 residues in the CDR3. V dropped 1 base and J dropped 7 bases, with 12 bases sitting between them. In germline, CDR1 is SGHRS, CDR2 YFSETQ. The CDR3 here is CASSLSAGGEQYF. The CDR3 coding sequence is TGCGCCAGCAGCTTGTCGGCAGGCGGGGAGCAGTACTTC.

The chain is built from TRBV28 and TRBJ2-4; D gene unclear. This CDR3 is built from 15 residues. The V gene's germline CDR1 is MDHEN and CDR2 SYDVKM. Trimming stripped 5 bases from V and 0 bases from J, with 11 bases between. CDR3 region: CASSPSGLAKNIQYF. The CDR3, as DNA: TGTGCCAGCAGTCCCTCAGGATTAGCCAAAAACATTCAGTACTTC.

This clone occurred once. The chain couples TRBV19 to TRBJ1-1; 7 bases fit TRBD1. The CDR3 runs to 16 residues. Germline V gives CDR1 LNHDA, CDR2 SQIVND (reference sequence). V gave up 5 bases and J gave up 3 bases; unmatched junction bases: 12. The CDR3 loop is CASSSRQGLEDTEAFF. The CDR3, as DNA: TGTGCCAGTAGTTCAAGACAGGGTTTAGAGGACACTGAAGCTTTCTTT.

The rearrangement uses TRBV7-9 and TRBJ2-7; 8 nucleotides align to TRBD1. The V gene's germline CDR1 is SEHNR and CDR2 FQNEAQ (reference sequence). After removal of 0 bases from V and 3 bases from J, the junction contained 1 base not matched to a gene. The CDR3 runs to 14 residues. The CDR3 loop reads CASSLARGHYEQYF. The CDR3 coding sequence is TGTGCCAGCAGCTTAGCCAGGGGGCACTACGAGCAGTACTTC.

Notes on this clone: It is likely a read error, because the conserved phenylalanine at the end of the CDR3 is missing. The gene calls are TRBV4-3 and TRBJ2-4; possibly TRBD1 for D (6 bases). The CDR3 runs 18 residues. Germline V lookup: CDR1 LGHNA, CDR2 YSLEER. Trimming took 0 bases from V and 4 from J, leaving 19 bases between them. CDR3 in DNA: TGCGCCAGCAGCCAAGATCCCAGCCAGGGGAATTTGAAAAACATTCAGTACCTC. Translated: CASSQDPSQGNLKNIQYL.

In the case of this clone: The junction departs from the called germline gene at one end, perhaps through a read error. This sequence joins TRBV4-3 and TRBJ1-2; TRBD1 matches at 7 bases. This CDR3 is 11 amino acids long. The V gene's germline CDR1 is LGHNA and CDR2 YSLEER. The CDR3 protein is CASSHPGTAVF. The CDR3 coding sequence is TGCGCCAGCAGCCATCCCGGGACAGCCGTATTC.

This clone was seen only once. This chain joins TRBV19 and TRBJ1-2; possible D gene TRBD1, 6 bases. V gave up 4 bases and J gave up 2 bases, with 14 bases separating them. This CDR3 is built from 15 residues. Germline V gene sequence: CDR1 LNHDA, CDR2 SQIVND (reference sequence). The CDR3 DNA follows: TGTGCCAGTAGTACGCACGACAGGACCAACTATGGCTACACCTTC. It specifies CASSTHDRTNYGYTF.

The CDR3 nucleotides are TGTGCCAGCAGTGTAATAGGGGTTAACACTGAAGCTTTCTTT. This gives the protein CASSVIGVNTEAFF. V is TRBV2 and J is TRBJ1-1; TRBD1 might be the D (5 bases). V gave up 4 bases and J gave up 2 bases, with 11 bases separating them. CDR3 size: 14 residues. Germline V gives CDR1 SNHLY, CDR2 FYNNEI.